The rows below give T cell receptor beta chains drawn from one sample of a study of blood T cells in healthy people across ages. Each CDR3 protein is one row after TCRdb ran MiXCR on the 5' RACE reads. This table holds around 700,000 distinct CDR3 sequences, 20% to 25% found once. The data were also submitted as part of a second study, on T cells of mothers and their children.

The sample taken for sequencing was blood. The receptors originated from a boy younger than 18 in good health. CDR3s leave out the opening cysteine and the closing phenylalanine or tryptophan. Clone size is not always given. Where it is, it says once, few, many or a class for expanded clones.

ASSLRLAGDQQF	TRBV5-6	NA	few
ASSFGQGGEQY	TRBV7-9	TRBJ2-7	NA
ASSPRGRGLRGYT	TRBV6-2/TRBV6-3	TRBJ1-2	NA
ASSVLQPPNEKLF	TRBV7-9	TRBJ1-4	few
ASSEETVNTGELF	TRBV2	TRBJ2-2	NA
ASSKSSETQY	TRBV5-1	TRBJ2-5	NA
ASSPSGSPYEQY	TRBV27	TRBJ2-7	many
ASSLGTSGQWEQF	TRBV12-3/TRBV12-4	TRBJ2-1	NA
ASSPLSGATKRDEQF	TRBV6-2/TRBV6-3	TRBJ2-1	NA
AGSDPGEQEETQY	TRBV2	NA	few
ASSLQFLVGDTQY	TRBV7-2	TRBJ2-3	few
ASSLKLNYEQY	TRBV12-3/TRBV12-4	TRBJ2-7	NA
ASSQVEGMTYEQY	TRBV3-1	TRBJ2-7	NA
ASSLTPSGEQY	TRBV7-2	TRBJ2-7	NA
ASMVRGPGELF	TRBV27	TRBJ2-2	few
ASSFDSGRLNEQY	TRBV7-9	NA	NA
SVELAGESYNEQF	TRBV29-1	TRBJ2-1	NA
ASSSGSRAKNIQY	TRBV28	TRBJ2-4	few
SAGAPDRGNEKLF	TRBV20-1	TRBJ1-4	NA
SVSPGVKNIQY	TRBV29-1	TRBJ2-4	NA
ASSLNPATETRYTYEQY	TRBV5-1	TRBJ2-7	NA
ASSLGGGLAGPEQY	TRBV7-2	TRBJ2-7	NA
ASSQDRAGRGYT	TRBV4-3	TRBJ1-2	NA
ASTLRWGDGYT	TRBV5-5	TRBJ1-2	few
ASSPLVGGGAWNNEQF	TRBV6-1	TRBJ2-1	NA
ASTETGEQF	TRBV7-9	TRBJ2-1	few
ASSQGVDSPKGTQY	TRBV4-2	TRBJ2-3	NA
ASSLGTSGKSYNEQF	TRBV7-3	TRBJ2-1	NA
ASRIAGYTGELF	TRBV5-6	TRBJ2-2	many
ASSYSRGRGYGYT	TRBV6-5	TRBJ1-2	NA
ASKDRGVDEQY	TRBV28	TRBJ2-7	NA